The 30 T cell receptor beta chains below were found in one sample sequenced in a study of blood T cell repertoires in COVID-19. Sequencing used immunoSEQ multiplex PCR; TCRdb keeps in-frame clones, though not all of them. Of 120,000 to 150,000 clones in the sample, roughly four fifths were seen once. Sequenced: PBMCs or T cells enriched from blood (not recorded which). The origin of the receptors is a woman younger than 35 who had been exposed to COVID-19.

The chain joins TRBV30 to TRBJ2-7, with a possible D match to TRBD1 (5 bases). CDR3 length: 12 residues. V was clipped by 5 bases and J by 5 bases, with 13 bases between them. CDR1 GTSNPN and CDR2 SVGIG come from the germline V gene (reference sequence). This CDR3 reads CAWHPKGHEQYF. The CDR3 coding sequence is TGTGCCTGGCACCCAAAGGGGCACGAGCAGTACTTC.

The rearrangement links TRBV6-4 to TRBJ1-2; D call uncertain. Germline loops: CDR1 MRHNA, CDR2 SNTAGT. Trimming stripped 0 bases from V and 7 bases from J, with 12 bases between. This CDR3 comprises 14 residues. The CDR3 coding sequence is TGTGCCAGCAGTGACTCGTACAGATCGACTGGCTACACCTTC. Protein: CASSDSYRSTGYTF.

This clone was seen once. CDR3 region: CASSLRTSGSYTDTQYF. The CDR3 nucleotides read TGTGCCAGCAGCTTAAGGACTAGCGGGAGTTACACAGATACGCAGTATTTT. The V and J genes are TRBV7-2 and TRBJ2-3, with 13 bases matching TRBD2. This CDR3 is 17 amino acids long. CDR1 and CDR2 (germline): SGHTA, FQGNSA. The trim removed 2 bases at V and 2 bases at J, leaving 4 bases unmatched.

This clone was seen a few times. The rearrangement joins TRBV4-1 to TRBJ2-6; 8 bases match TRBD1. The CDR3 totals 17 residues. Germline CDR1 is MGHRA and CDR2 is YSYEKL. Trimming removed 3 bases from V and 4 bases from J; junction bases left unmatched: 8. The CDR3 DNA is TGCGCCAGCAGCCATCTCCGGGACAGGTCCGGGGCCAACGTCCTGACTTTC. This translates into CASSHLRDRSGANVLTF.

The chain carries TRBV5-1 and TRBJ2-1, with 13 bases that match TRBD2. Trimming at V came to 7 bases and at J to 9 bases, leaving 16 bases not matched to a gene. Germline values: CDR1 SGHRS, CDR2 YFSETQ. The CDR3 spans 17 residues. In DNA form, the CDR3 reads TGCGCCAGCCGCTGGACTAGCGGGAGTCCTACAGCTGCTGAGCAGTTCTTC. Protein product: CASRWTSGSPTAAEQFF.

This clone was found once. V and J are TRBV27 and TRBJ1-4, with 9 bases lining up with TRBD1. CDR1 and CDR2 from the germline V gene are MNHEY and SMNVEV (reference sequence). The CDR3 runs 17 residues. The trim removed 4 bases at V and 4 bases at J, leaving 10 bases unmatched. The CDR3 DNA is TGTGCCAGCAGTTCTCGCATGGACAGGGGCCGTAATGAAAAACTGTTTTTT. Translation gives CASSSRMDRGRNEKLFF.

CDR3 amino acids: CASSPEGRRGYTF. CDR3 in DNA: TGTGCCAGTAGCCCGGAGGGGAGGAGAGGCTACACCTTC. The genes are TRBV19 and TRBJ1-2; D possibly corresponds to TRBD1 (5 bases). Trimming cost V 6 bases and J 8 bases, with 16 bases left between them. The V gene's germline CDR1 is LNHDA and CDR2 SQIVND (reference sequence). The CDR3 is made up of 13 amino acids.

The V call is TRBV6-1, the J call TRBJ1-2, with D uncertain. The CDR3 has 16 amino acids. Per the germline V gene, CDR1 is MNHNS and CDR2 is SASEGT. V dropped 4 bases and J dropped 0 bases, with 15 bases sitting between them. The CDR3 protein is CASSVVRSGANYGYTF. DNA of the CDR3: TGTGCCAGCAGTGTAGTTCGGTCCGGGGCTAACTATGGCTACACCTTC.

This clone occurred once. The rearrangement links TRBV18 to TRBJ2-7, with 9 positions matching TRBD2. V was pared by 4 bases and J by 2 bases, with 6 bases of the junction left unmatched. This CDR3 has 15 amino acids. CDR1 is KGHSH, CDR2 LQKENI, per germline. CDR3 sequence (DNA): TGTGCCAGCTCACTTCAAGCGGGAGGCCCCTACGAGCAGTACTTC. Residues: CASSLQAGGPYEQYF.

CDR3 sequence reads: CASSSGETQYF. The CDR3 coding sequence is TGTGCCAGCAGCTCCGGGGAGACCCAGTACTTC. V and J are TRBV13 and TRBJ2-5; D gene uncertain. Germline V lookup: CDR1 PRHDT, CDR2 FYEKMQ (reference sequence). The CDR3 covers 11 residues. V dropped 4 bases and J dropped 5 bases, with 5 bases sitting between them.

This chain joins TRBV7-9 and TRBJ2-6, with a possible D match to TRBD1 (5 bases). Trimming cost V 2 bases and J 0 bases, with 8 bases left between them. The CDR3 runs to 16 residues. Germline CDR1 and CDR2: SEHNR and FQNEAQ (reference sequence). The CDR3 sequence is CASSLTGYSGANVLTF. The CDR3 DNA sequence: TGTGCCAGCAGCTTAACAGGTTACTCTGGGGCCAACGTCCTGACTTTC.

This clone was detected only once. The chain employs TRBV7-8 and TRBJ2-3; possibly TRBD2 for D (6 bases). V dropped 5 bases and J dropped 0 bases, with 12 bases sitting between them. In germline, CDR1 is SGHVS, CDR2 FQNEAQ. This CDR3 comprises 15 residues. CDR3 coding DNA: TGTGCCAGCAGCCTGACTAGGATTAGCACAGATACGCAGTATTTT. Translating gives CASSLTRISTDTQYF.

This clone was found once. The chain couples TRBV27 to TRBJ2-1; 8 positions agree with TRBD2. CDR1 and CDR2 (germline): MNHEY, SMNVEV (reference sequence). V trimming: 5 bases; J trimming: 6 bases; junction bases outside the gene matches: 12. CDR3 length: 16 amino acids. The DNA of the CDR3 is TGTGCCAGCAGTCCCCAGCGGGAGAATTGGGGCAATGAGCAGTTCTTC. Translating it yields CASSPQRENWGNEQFF.

The chain carries TRBV5-5 and TRBJ2-3; 9 bases line up with TRBD1. With V trimmed by 3 bases and J by 4 bases, 0 bases remained unmatched. This CDR3 spans 13 amino acids. Looked up from germline, CDR1 is SGHKS and CDR2 is YYEKEE (reference sequence). CDR3 amino acids: CASSWDRADTQYF. The CDR3 coding sequence is TGTGCCAGCAGCTGGGACAGGGCAGATACGCAGTATTTT.

The genes are TRBV7-2 and TRBJ2-1; 11 bases are a match to TRBD2. The CDR3 sequence is 13 residues long. The junction had 9 bases not matched to a gene; V was cut back by 5 bases and J by 15 bases. Germline CDR1 is SGHTA and CDR2 is FQGNSA. The CDR3 spells CASSADGTSGAFF. Here the CDR3 DNA reads TGTGCCAGCAGCGCGGATGGGACTAGCGGTGCGTTCTTC.

J is TRBJ2-2 and V is TRBV3-1 (or the pseudogene TRBV3-2); 12 bases line up with TRBD2. The germline V gene has CDR1 LGHDT and CDR2 YNNKEL (reference sequence). V shed 1 base and J 5 bases; nucleotides not matched to a gene: 5. The CDR3 has 17 residues. The CDR3 DNA is TGTGCCAGCAGCCAAGGCCTAGCGGGAGGGGGGACCGGGGAGCTGTTTTTT. It is translated as CASSQGLAGGGTGELFF.

The V and J genes are TRBV27 and TRBJ1-1; 10 bases agree with TRBD1. The CDR3 length is 15 residues. V shed 5 bases and J 4 bases; nucleotides not matched to a gene: 7. Germline V lookup: CDR1 MNHEY, CDR2 SMNVEV (reference sequence). The CDR3 protein is CASSLLRTGGTEAFF. The CDR3 DNA follows: TGTGCCAGCAGTCTCCTCCGGACAGGGGGCACTGAAGCTTTCTTT.

The J gene is TRBJ1-2, the V gene TRBV28; D ambiguous. Germline-derived CDR1 and CDR2 are MDHEN and SYDVKM. Trimming pared 4 bases from V and 8 bases from J, leaving 17 bases between. This CDR3 contains 14 residues. The chain's CDR3 is CASSSTGGFDGYTF. The CDR3 DNA reads TGTGCCAGCAGTTCCACCGGAGGGTTTGACGGCTACACCTTC.

The chain couples TRBV19 to TRBJ2-7; 10 positions match TRBD1. Germline lookup yields CDR1 LNHDA and CDR2 SQIVND (reference sequence). V shed 1 base, J shed 6 bases, and the junction held 3 bases outside the gene matches. The CDR3 has 14 residues. CDR3 DNA: TGTGCCAGTAGTATAGGACAGGGGGCGCGCGAGCAGTACTTC. This sequence encodes CASSIGQGAREQYF.

This clone was picked up a small number of times. The chain is built from TRBV7-9 and TRBJ1-6; D is unresolved. Trimming left V 3 bases short and J 8 bases short, with 5 bases between. Germline V lookup: CDR1 SEHNR, CDR2 FQNEAQ (reference sequence). This CDR3 has 12 residues. Here the CDR3 reads CASSFRDSPLHF. CDR3 coding DNA: TGTGCCAGCAGCTTCCGAGATTCACCCCTCCACTTT.

The chain couples TRBV19 to TRBJ2-7, with 7 bases identical to TRBD1. The CDR3 covers 15 residues. V was clipped by 4 bases and J by 0 bases; unmatched bases: 6. The germline V gene encodes CDR1 LNHDA and CDR2 SQIVND (reference sequence). The CDR3 sequence: CASSTQQGYSYEQYF. As DNA, the CDR3 is TGTGCCAGTAGTACCCAACAGGGGTACTCCTACGAGCAGTACTTC.

The chain is built from TRBV5-1 and TRBJ1-6; 7 bases fit TRBD1. The CDR3 consists of 18 residues. The V segment lost 2 bases and the J segment 11 bases; nucleotides outside the gene matches: 19. The germline CDR1 and CDR2 sequences are SGHRS and YFSETQ. CDR3 nucleotides: TGCGCCAGCAGCTTTGGACAGGTCGAGGGGCCATATTCGGCACCCCTCCACTTT. This gives the protein CASSFGQVEGPYSAPLHF.

This clone was seen a handful of times. The CDR3 DNA sequence: TGTGCCAGCAGAACCGGGACAGGGGATCAGACCCAGTACTTC. It codes for CASRTGTGDQTQYF. This sequence joins TRBV27 and TRBJ2-5; 10 nucleotides match TRBD1. V gave up 6 bases and J gave up 6 bases; unmatched junction bases: 7. Germline loops: CDR1 MNHEY, CDR2 SMNVEV (reference sequence). CDR3 length: 14 amino acids.

This clone was picked up a small number of times. The chain has TRBV2 and TRBJ1-2; 8 bases are a match to TRBD1. Unmatched junction bases numbered 6, after V lost 3 bases and J lost 6 bases. Germline V gene sequence: CDR1 SNHLY, CDR2 FYNNEI. The CDR3 extends over 14 amino acids. The CDR3 is CASSDTGGRDGYTF. Written as DNA, the CDR3 is TGTGCCAGCAGTGATACAGGGGGGCGGGATGGCTACACCTTC.

As to this clone: The same CDR3 is also encoded by other DNA sequences in this sample. This chain uses TRBV11-2 with TRBJ1-2, with a tentative D call TRBD1 (5 bases). Germline lookup yields CDR1 SGHAT and CDR2 FQNNGV. The CDR3 contains 14 residues. The V end was cut by 0 bases, the J end by 6 bases, with 11 bases between. The CDR3 DNA sequence: TGTGCCAGCAGCTTAGATCGCCAGGGTGATGGCTACACCTTC. It encodes CASSLDRQGDGYTF.

This clone was counted once. The rearrangement joins TRBV20-1 to TRBJ2-3, with TRBD2 identical over 9 bases. Per the germline V gene, CDR1 is DFQATT and CDR2 is SNEGSKA (reference sequence). The junction had 4 bases not matched to a gene; V was cut back by 3 bases and J by 0 bases. The CDR3 has 15 residues. CDR3 amino acids: CSASRLAGSTDTQYF. The CDR3, as DNA: TGCAGTGCTAGTCGGCTAGCGGGAAGCACAGATACGCAGTATTTT.

This clone was recorded only once. The CDR3 DNA is TGTGCCAGCAGCCCCAATGGTTGGGCTAGCGGAAACACCGGGGAGCTGTTTTTT. This gives the protein CASSPNGWASGNTGELFF. The chain couples TRBV4-2 to TRBJ2-2, with TRBD2 matching over 7 bases. The germline V gene has CDR1 LGHNA and CDR2 YNFKEQ. The CDR3 has 18 residues. The V segment lost 4 bases and the J segment 2 bases; nucleotides outside the gene matches: 13.

This rearrangement joins TRBV5-1 to TRBJ2-5; tentatively, D is TRBD2 (5 bases). Germline-derived CDR1 and CDR2 are SGHRS and YFSETQ. The V end was cut by 4 bases, the J end by 5 bases, with 15 bases between. The CDR3 is 14 residues long. CDR3 sequence: CASSLGVSVETQYF. The CDR3 DNA reads as TGCGCCAGCAGCCTCGGGGTAAGCGTGGAGACCCAGTACTTC.

The rearrangement joins TRBV7-9 to TRBJ1-4; 9 nucleotides line up with TRBD1. Germline V gene sequence: CDR1 SEHNR, CDR2 FQNEAQ (reference sequence). CDR3 length: 15 amino acids. Trimming took 5 bases from V and 7 from J; bases not matched to a gene: 8. As DNA, the CDR3 is TGTGCCAGCAGCCCAGGGACAGGGCAAGTTGAAAAACTGTTTTTT. Its translation is CASSPGTGQVEKLFF.

The chain combines TRBV7-3 with TRBJ2-1; 7 nucleotides match TRBD2. The CDR3 contains 15 residues. Germline CDR1 and CDR2: SGHTA and FQGTGA. Trimming took 4 bases from V and 6 from J; bases not matched to a gene: 9. CDR3 sequence (DNA): TGTGCCAGCAGCTCCTCTAGCGGAGCCGGCAATGAGCAGTTCTTC. This gives the protein CASSSSSGAGNEQFF.